The TCR beta chain described here comes from a study of shared clonotypes between healthy human individuals. Study-level information: Donor composition was a couple of women and three men, aged 18 to 49.

Of note for this clone: No antigen is known for it.

Produced via immunoSEQ multiplex PCR; TCRdb's table is partial and in-frame only. Found here are millions of clones, about 95% of them singletons; the top ten hold roughly 1%. Selected positively for CCR7 and CD45RO-negative, naive CD8 cells excluded terminally differentiated effector memory CD45RA+ cells. Recent acute infections and vaccinations were absent in the healthy HIV-negative adult donors. The study drew all its donors from Caucasian adults living in Nashville, Tennessee. Overall study results and limits: Some naive CD4 clonotypes, around 4.9%, turned up in common across several donors.

Germline V gene sequence: CDR1 SGHNT, CDR2 YYREEE (reference sequence). V lost 0 bases and J 8 bases, leaving 17 bases between the germline ends. The CDR3 is 15 amino acids. This sequence was found in a man between 18 and 29 years old in good health. Sequencing was performed on naive CD8+ T cells sorted from blood. The chain uses TRBV5-4 and TRBJ1-2, with D maybe TRBD1 (5 bases). The CDR3 nucleotides read TGTGCCAGCAGCTTGGCCACTATGGGGCCCGGCGGCTACACCTTC. Protein: CASSLATMGPGGYTF.